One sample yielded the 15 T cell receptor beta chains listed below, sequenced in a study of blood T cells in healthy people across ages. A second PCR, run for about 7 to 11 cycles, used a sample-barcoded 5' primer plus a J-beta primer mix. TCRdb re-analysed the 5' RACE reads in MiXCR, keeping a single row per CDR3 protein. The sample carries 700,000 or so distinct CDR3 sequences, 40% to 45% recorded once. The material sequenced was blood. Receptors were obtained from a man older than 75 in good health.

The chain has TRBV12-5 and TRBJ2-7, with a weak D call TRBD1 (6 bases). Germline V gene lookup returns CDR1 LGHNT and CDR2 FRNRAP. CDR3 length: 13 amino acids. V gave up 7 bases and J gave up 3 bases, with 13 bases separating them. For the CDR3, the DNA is TGTGCTAGTGCCGGACTCAGGGGCTACGAGCAGTACTTC. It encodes CASAGLRGYEQYF.

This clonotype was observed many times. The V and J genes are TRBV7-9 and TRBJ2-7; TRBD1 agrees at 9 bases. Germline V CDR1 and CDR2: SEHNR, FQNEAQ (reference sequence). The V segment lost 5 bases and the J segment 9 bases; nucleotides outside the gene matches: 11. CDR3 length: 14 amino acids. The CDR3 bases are TGTGCCAGCAGCGTCAACGGGGGACAGGGTAGGCAGTACTTC. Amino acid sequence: CASSVNGGQGRQYF.

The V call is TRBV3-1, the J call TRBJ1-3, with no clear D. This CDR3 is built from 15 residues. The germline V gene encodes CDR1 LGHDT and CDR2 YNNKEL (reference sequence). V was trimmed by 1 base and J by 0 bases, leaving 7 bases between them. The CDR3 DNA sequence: TGTGCCAGCAGCCAAGGAGGATACTCTGGAAACACCATATATTTT. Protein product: CASSQGGYSGNTIYF.

The DNA for the CDR3 is TGTGCTAGTGGTTCTGGGACAGGGGGTACAGATACGCAGTATTTT. Its protein product is CASGSGTGGTDTQYF. This sequence joins TRBV12-5 and TRBJ2-3; 11 nucleotides align to TRBD1. Germline V gene lookup returns CDR1 LGHNT and CDR2 FRNRAP. Trimming cost V 4 bases and J 3 bases; bases outside gene matches: 3. The CDR3 totals 15 residues.

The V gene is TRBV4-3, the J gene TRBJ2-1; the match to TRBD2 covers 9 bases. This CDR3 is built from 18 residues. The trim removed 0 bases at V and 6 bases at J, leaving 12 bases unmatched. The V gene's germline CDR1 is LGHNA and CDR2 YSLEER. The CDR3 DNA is TGCGCCAGCAGCCAAGATCACGCGGGGGGGGCTGATTGCAATGAGCAGTTCTTC. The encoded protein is CASSQDHAGGADCNEQFF.

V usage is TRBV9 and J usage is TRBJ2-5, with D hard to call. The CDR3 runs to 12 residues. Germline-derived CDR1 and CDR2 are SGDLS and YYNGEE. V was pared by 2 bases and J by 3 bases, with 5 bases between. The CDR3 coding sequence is TGTGCCAGCAGCGTTAAAGAAGAGACCCAGTACTTC. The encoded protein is CASSVKEETQYF.

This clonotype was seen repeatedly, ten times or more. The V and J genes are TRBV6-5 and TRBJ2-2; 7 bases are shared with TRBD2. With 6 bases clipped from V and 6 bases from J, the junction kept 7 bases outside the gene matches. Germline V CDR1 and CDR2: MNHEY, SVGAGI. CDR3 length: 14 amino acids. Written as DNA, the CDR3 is TGTGCCAGCAGACTAGCGCGGCTAGCCGGGGAGCTGTTTTTT. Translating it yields CASRLARLAGELFF.

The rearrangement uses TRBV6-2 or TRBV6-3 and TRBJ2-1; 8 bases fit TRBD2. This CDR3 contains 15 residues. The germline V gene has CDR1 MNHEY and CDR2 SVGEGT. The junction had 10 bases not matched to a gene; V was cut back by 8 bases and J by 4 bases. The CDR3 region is CASGTGTRGYNEQFF. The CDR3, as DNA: TGTGCCAGCGGGACCGGGACTAGAGGTTACAATGAGCAGTTCTTC.

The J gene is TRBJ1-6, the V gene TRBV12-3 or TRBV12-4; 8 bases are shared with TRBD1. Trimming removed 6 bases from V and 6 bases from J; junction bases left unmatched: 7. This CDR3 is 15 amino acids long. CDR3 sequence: CASSRQGWANSPLHF. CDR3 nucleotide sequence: TGTGCCAGCAGCCGACAGGGGTGGGCTAATTCACCCCTCCACTTT.

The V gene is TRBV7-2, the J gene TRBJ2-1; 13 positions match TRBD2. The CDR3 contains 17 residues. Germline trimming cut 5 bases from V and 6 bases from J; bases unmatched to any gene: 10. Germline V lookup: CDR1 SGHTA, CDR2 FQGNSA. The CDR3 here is CASSAYLTSGGGNEQFF. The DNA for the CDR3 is TGTGCCAGCAGCGCATACCTTACTAGCGGGGGGGGCAATGAGCAGTTCTTC.

The CDR3 DNA follows: TGTGCCAGCCACGAACAGGGGAGGGAGCAGTACTTC. It specifies CASHEQGREQYF. The V call is TRBV6-1, the J call TRBJ2-7; possibly TRBD1 for D (7 bases). This CDR3 contains 12 residues. V lost 8 bases and J lost 7, with 15 bases in between. Germline values: CDR1 MNHNS, CDR2 SASEGT.

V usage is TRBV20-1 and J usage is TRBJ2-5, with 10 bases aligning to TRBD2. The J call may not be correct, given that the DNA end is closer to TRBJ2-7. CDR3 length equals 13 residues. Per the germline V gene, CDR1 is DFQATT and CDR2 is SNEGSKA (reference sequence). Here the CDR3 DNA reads TGCAGCAAGGCGGGGCTAGCGGGAGACGAGCAGTACTTC. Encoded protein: CSKAGLAGDEQYF.

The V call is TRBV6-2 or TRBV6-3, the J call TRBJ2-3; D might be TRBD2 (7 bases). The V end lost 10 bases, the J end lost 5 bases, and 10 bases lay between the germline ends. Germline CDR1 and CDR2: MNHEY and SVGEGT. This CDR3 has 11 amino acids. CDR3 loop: CAIGGLDTQYF. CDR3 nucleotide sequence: TGTGCCATCGGGGGGCTAGATACGCAGTATTTT.

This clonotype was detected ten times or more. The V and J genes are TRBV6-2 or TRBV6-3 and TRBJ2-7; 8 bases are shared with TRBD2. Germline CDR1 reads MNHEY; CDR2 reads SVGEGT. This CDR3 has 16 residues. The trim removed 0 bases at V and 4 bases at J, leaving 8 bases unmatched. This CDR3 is CASSYSEREFTYEQYF. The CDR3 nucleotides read TGTGCCAGCAGTTACTCTGAGCGGGAGTTCACGTACGAGCAGTACTTC.

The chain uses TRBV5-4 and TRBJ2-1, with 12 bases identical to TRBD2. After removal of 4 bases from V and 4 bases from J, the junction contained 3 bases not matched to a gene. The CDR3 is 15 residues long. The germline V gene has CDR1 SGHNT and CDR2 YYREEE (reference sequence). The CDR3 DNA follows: TGTGCCAGCAGCAAGACTAGCGGGAGTTACAATGAGCAGTTCTTC. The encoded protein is CASSKTSGSYNEQFF.